One and the same sample provided the 10 T cell receptor beta chains below, sequenced in a study of OX40 agonist ivuxolimab in advanced cancers. The method was immunoSEQ multiplex PCR; TCRdb's version includes in-frame clones alone and lacks a portion of them. The data hold roughly 77,000 clones, with approximately 92% observed a single time. Here the sequenced sample was CD4+ or CD8+ T cells sorted from blood, taken in a trial of the OX40 agonist ivuxolimab. The receptors originated from an adult with an advanced solid tumor such as melanoma, head and neck, liver or kidney cancer.

CDR3 in amino acids: CASSMGLVTNEQFF. DNA for the CDR3: TGTGCCAGTAGTATGGGACTAGTAACGAATGAGCAGTTCTTC. The rearrangement uses TRBV19 and TRBJ2-1, with 8 bases lining up with TRBD2. Looked up from germline, CDR1 is LNHDA and CDR2 is SQIVND (reference sequence). This CDR3 is built from 14 residues. The junction had 5 bases not matched to a gene; V was cut back by 3 bases and J by 7 bases. The full variable domain, with the rest looked up from reference TRBV19 and TRBJ2-1, is DGGITQSPKYLFRKEGQNVTLSCEQNLNHDAMYWYRQDPGQGLRLIYYSQIVNDFQKGDIAEGYSVSREKKESFPLTVTSAQKNPTAFYLCASSMGLVTNEQFFGPGTRLTVL.

This clone was seen once. This chain links TRBV2 with TRBJ2-5, with 10 bases matching TRBD1. The CDR3 has 13 amino acids. The germline V gene has CDR1 SNHLY and CDR2 FYNNEI. The junction had 6 bases not matched to a gene; V was cut back by 8 bases and J by 6 bases. CDR3 sequence (DNA): TGTGCCAGCGAGACAGGGGGCATAAAGACCCAGTACTTC. This encodes CASETGGIKTQYF.

The sample holds one count of this clone. One end of the junction is discordant with germline, which a read error may explain. The chain combines TRBV7-7 with TRBJ2-1, with 10 positions matching TRBD1. Per germline, CDR1 SSHAT and CDR2 FNYEAQ (reference sequence). The CDR3 spans 14 residues. The CDR3 here is CASSLGQGNNEQFF. The CDR3 nucleotides read TGTGCTAGCAGCCTGGGACAGGGGAACAATGAGCAGTTCTTC.

This chain joins TRBV20-1 and TRBJ2-3, with D hard to call. CDR1 is DFQATT, CDR2 SNEGSKA, per germline (reference sequence). V lost 5 bases, J lost 4 bases, and 7 bases lay in between. The CDR3 runs 11 residues. CDR3 residues: CSASRADTQYF. CDR3 bases: TGCAGTGCTTCTAGGGCAGATACGCAGTATTTT.

V is TRBV15 and J is TRBJ1-3; no definite D call. In germline, CDR1 is LNHNV, CDR2 YYDKDF (reference sequence). Trimming stripped 0 bases from V and 0 bases from J, with 12 bases between. The CDR3 is made up of 17 amino acids. The CDR3 is CATSRDLVWGSGNTIYF. The DNA for the CDR3 is TGTGCCACCAGCAGAGATTTGGTTTGGGGCTCTGGAAACACCATATATTTT.

As regards this clone: The junction departs from germline at one end; a sequencing error may be responsible. The rearrangement joins TRBV7-7 to TRBJ2-3; D is uncertain. CDR1 is SSHAT and CDR2 is FNYEAQ in the germline V gene (reference sequence). This CDR3 has 13 amino acids. This CDR3 is CASSLAPMDTQYF. CDR3 in DNA: TGTGCTAGCAGCTTAGCCCCTATGGATACGCAGTATTTT.

The chain uses TRBV6-1 and TRBJ2-3; tentative D call: TRBD2 (5 bases). The CDR3 is 13 amino acids. CDR1 is MNHNS and CDR2 is SASEGT in the germline V gene. V gave up 7 bases and J gave up 0 bases, with 8 bases separating them. CDR3 region: CASTAASTDTQYF. The CDR3 DNA reads as TGTGCCAGCACAGCGGCGAGCACAGATACGCAGTATTTT.

The rearrangement joins TRBV4-1 to TRBJ2-1, with D unclear. The CDR3 loop spans 12 amino acids. Trimming pared 4 bases from V and 2 bases from J, leaving 3 bases between. Germline V CDR1 and CDR2: MGHRA, YSYEKL. DNA for the CDR3: TGCGCCAGCAGCCGGCCCTACAATGAGCAGTTCTTC. Protein product: CASSRPYNEQFF.

This clone is a singleton in its sample. This chain links TRBV10-3 with TRBJ2-5, with D maybe TRBD1 (6 bases). V was clipped by 3 bases and J by 5 bases, with 10 bases between them. Per germline, CDR1 ENHRY and CDR2 SYGVKD. The CDR3 runs 13 residues. In DNA form, the CDR3 reads TGTGCCATCAGTGACAGGGGACCCGAGACCCAGTACTTC. Translation: CAISDRGPETQYF.

This clone was seen once. This chain links TRBV5-1 with TRBJ2-2; no clear D. This CDR3 spans 14 amino acids. Germline V gene data show CDR1 as SGHRS and CDR2 as YFSETQ. V was shortened by 4 bases and J by 1 base, with 8 bases between the two germline ends. As DNA, the CDR3 is TGCGCCAGCAGCGCGGTAGGGAACACCGGGGAGCTGTTTTTT. It translates to CASSAVGNTGELFF. The variable domain in full, with the rest retrieved from reference TRBV5-1 and TRBJ2-2, is KAGVTQTPRYLIKTRGQQVTLSCSPISGHRSVSWYQQTPGQGLQFLFEYFSETQRNKGNFPGRFSGRQFSNSRSEMNVSTLELGDSALYLCASSAVGNTGELFFGEGSRLTVL.